The clone carrying this T cell receptor (beta chain) was recorded once. In building TCR beta libraries, iRepertoire HTBI primers were used together with Arm-PCR of CDR3 regions. One entry per CDR3 protein, called by TCRdb with MiXCR from the multiplex PCR reads. The sample lists 360,000 or so distinct CDR3 sequences; approximately 12% were seen once. This record belongs to a study of regulatory T cells in long-lasting Graves disease. Time point here: newly diagnosed GD, antithyroid drugs for less than 3 months. The TCR library was made from RNA extracted from PBMCs. V was clipped by 6 bases and J by 7 bases; unmatched bases: 6. This CDR3 is built from 16 residues. These data were likewise used in another study, on T cells in Graves' hyperthyroidism and ophthalmopathy.

This chain connects TRBV12-3 or TRBV12-4 to TRBJ2-2, with 15 bases identical to TRBD2. The origin of this receptor is a woman aged 18-29 years with Graves disease. This material consisted of peripheral blood mononuclear cells (PBMCs), taken at new diagnosis, from a patient treated with antithyroid drugs. The CDR3 loop reads CASSREGLAGGGELFF. CDR3 bases: TGTGCCAGCAGCCGAGAGGGACTAGCGGGAGGCGGGGAGCTGTTTTTT.